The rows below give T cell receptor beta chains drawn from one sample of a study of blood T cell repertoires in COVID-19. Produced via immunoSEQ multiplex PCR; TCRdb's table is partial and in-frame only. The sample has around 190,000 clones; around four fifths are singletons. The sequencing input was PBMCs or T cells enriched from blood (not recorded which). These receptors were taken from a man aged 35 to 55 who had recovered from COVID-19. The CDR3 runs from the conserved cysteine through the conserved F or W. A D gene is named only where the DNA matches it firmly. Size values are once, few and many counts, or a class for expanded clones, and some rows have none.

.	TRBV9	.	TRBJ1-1	CASSVKGGGGEAFF	TGTGCCAGCAGCGTAAAGGGAGGAGGCGGGGAAGCTTTCTTT
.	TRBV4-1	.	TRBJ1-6	CASSQVHRGNSPLHF	TGCGCCAGCAGCCAAGTCCACCGAGGTAATTCACCCCTCCACTTT
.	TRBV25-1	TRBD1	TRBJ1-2	CASSETRQGMYGYTF	TGTGCCAGCAGTGAAACGAGACAGGGAATGTATGGCTACACCTTC
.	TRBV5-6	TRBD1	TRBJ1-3	CASSAGQGADSGNTIYF	TGTGCCAGCAGCGCCGGACAGGGGGCTGACTCTGGAAACACCATATATTTT
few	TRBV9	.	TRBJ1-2	CASSASTAGVLNYGYTF	TGTGCCAGCAGCGCGAGTACAGCAGGGGTACTAAACTATGGCTACACCTTC
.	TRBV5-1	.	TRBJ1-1	CASSLGRNPGNEAFF	TGCGCCAGCAGCTTGGGACGTAACCCGGGGAACGAAGCTTTCTTT
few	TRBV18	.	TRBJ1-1	CASSPIEGMGTEAFF	TGTGCCAGCTCACCTATTGAGGGAATGGGCACTGAAGCTTTCTTT
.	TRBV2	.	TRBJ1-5	CASSTGTNSNQPQHF	TGTGCCAGCAGTACCGGGACAAATAGCAATCAGCCCCAGCATTTT
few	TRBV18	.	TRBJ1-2	CASSRTATYNYGYTF	TGTGCCAGCTCCCGAACAGCAACTTATAACTATGGCTACACCTTC
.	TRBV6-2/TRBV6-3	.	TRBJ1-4	CASSHDRPELSTNEKLFF	TGTGCCAGCAGCCATGACAGGCCTGAGTTGTCAACTAATGAAAAACTGTTTTTT
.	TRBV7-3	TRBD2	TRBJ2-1	CASSQTSGGYNEQFF	TGTGCCAGCAGCCAGACTAGCGGGGGCTACAATGAGCAGTTCTTC
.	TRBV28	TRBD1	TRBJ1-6	CASSSPGQLSSYNSPLHF	TGTGCCAGCAGTTCCCCGGGACAGTTAAGCTCCTATAATTCACCCCTCCACTTT
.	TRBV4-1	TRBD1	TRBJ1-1	CASSPHRGLNTEAFF	TGCGCCAGCAGCCCCCACAGGGGCCTGAACACTGAAGCTTTCTTT
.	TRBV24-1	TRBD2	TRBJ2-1	CATSDTGGSYNEQFF	TGTGCCACCAGTGATACGGGAGGTTCCTACAATGAGCAGTTCTTC
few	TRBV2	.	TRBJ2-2	CASRIATGTGELFF	TGTGCCAGCAGAATCGCAACAGGGACCGGGGAGCTGTTTTTT
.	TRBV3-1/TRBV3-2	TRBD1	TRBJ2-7	CASSPGQGLPGREQYF	TGTGCCAGCAGCCCGGGACAGGGACTGCCCGGGCGGGAGCAGTACTTC
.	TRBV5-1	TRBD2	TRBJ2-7	CASSRGSGVTYEQYF	TGCGCCAGCAGCCGTGGAAGCGGGGTAACCTACGAGCAGTACTTC
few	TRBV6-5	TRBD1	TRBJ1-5	CASSYSGQVNQPQHF	TGTGCCAGCAGTTACTCAGGACAGGTCAATCAGCCCCAGCATTTT
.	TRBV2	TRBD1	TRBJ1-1	CASSPRDRNTEAFF	TGTGCCAGCAGTCCGAGGGACAGGAACACTGAAGCTTTCTTT
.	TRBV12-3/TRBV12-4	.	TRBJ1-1	CASSSEEGTEAFF	TGTGCCAGCAGCTCCGAGGAGGGGACTGAAGCTTTCTTT
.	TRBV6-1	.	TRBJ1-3	CASSDTPSGNTIYF	TGTGCCAGCAGTGATACACCCTCTGGAAACACCATATATTTT
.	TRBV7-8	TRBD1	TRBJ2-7	CASGTGGTYEQYF	TGTGCCAGCGGAACAGGGGGCACCTACGAGCAGTACTTC
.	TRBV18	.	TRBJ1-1	CASSPERGTEAFF	TGTGCCAGCTCACCAGAGAGGGGGACTGAAGCTTTCTTT
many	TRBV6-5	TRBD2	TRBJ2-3	CASKRGSSTDTQYF	TGTGCCAGCAAGCGGGGATCTAGCACAGATACGCAGTATTTT
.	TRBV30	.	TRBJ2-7	CAWSARVGTEQYF	TGTGCCTGGAGCGCTAGAGTGGGTACGGAGCAGTACTTC
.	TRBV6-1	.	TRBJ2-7	CASSDWTDYEQYF	TGTGCCAGCAGTGATTGGACTGACTACGAGCAGTACTTC
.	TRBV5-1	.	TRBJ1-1	CASSFLRVNTEAFF	TGCGCCAGCAGCTTCCTCAGGGTGAACACTGAAGCTTTCTTT
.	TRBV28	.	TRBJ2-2	CASSHSGNTGELFF	TGTGCCAGCAGTCATAGCGGGAACACCGGGGAGCTGTTTTTT
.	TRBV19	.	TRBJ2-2	CASSIRGIRTGELFF	TGTGCCAGTAGTATTAGGGGGATTAGGACCGGGGAGCTGTTTTTT
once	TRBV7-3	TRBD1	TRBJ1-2	CASSLTGQTYGYTF	TGTGCCAGCAGCTTGACGGGACAGACCTATGGCTACACCTTC
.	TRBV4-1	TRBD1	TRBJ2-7	CASSQGDRSYEQYF	TGCGCCAGCAGCCAAGGGGACAGGTCCTACGAGCAGTACTTC
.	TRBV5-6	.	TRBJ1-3	CASSYGGPISGNTIYF	TGTGCCAGCAGCTACGGGGGACCGATCTCTGGAAACACCATATATTTT
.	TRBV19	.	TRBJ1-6	CASSIKSSYNSPLHF	TGTGCCAGTAGTATTAAGAGCTCCTATAATTCACCCCTCCACTTT
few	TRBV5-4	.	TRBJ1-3	CASSFGQGNTIYF	TGTGCCAGCAGCTTCGGACAGGGAAACACCATATATTTT
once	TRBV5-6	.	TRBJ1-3	CASSPGQILGGNTIYF	TGTGCCAGCAGCCCCGGACAGATCCTGGGAGGAAACACCATATATTTT
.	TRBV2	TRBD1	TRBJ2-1	CASKSDRYNEQFF	TGTGCCAGCAAGTCGGACAGGTACAATGAGCAGTTCTTC
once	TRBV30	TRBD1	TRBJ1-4	CAGEGQGNEKLFF	TGTGCGGGCGAGGGACAGGGCAATGAAAAACTGTTTTTT
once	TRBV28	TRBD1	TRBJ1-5	CASDYRGGKPQHF	TGTGCCAGTGATTACAGGGGAGGAAAGCCCCAGCATTTT
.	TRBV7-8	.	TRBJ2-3	CASSLGGRARGDTQYF	TGTGCCAGCAGCTTAGGGGGCAGGGCAAGGGGAGATACGCAGTATTTT
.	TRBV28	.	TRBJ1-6	CASSFPRTTNSPLHF	TGTGCCAGCAGTTTCCCTAGGACAACCAATTCACCCCTCCACTTT
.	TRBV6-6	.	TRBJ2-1	CASKWQGSYNEQFF	TGTGCCAGCAAGTGGCAGGGATCCTACAATGAGCAGTTCTTC
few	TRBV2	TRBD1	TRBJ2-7	CASRQGALGEQYF	TGTGCCAGCAGACAGGGGGCTTTAGGCGAGCAGTACTTC
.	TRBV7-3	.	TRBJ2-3	CASSLLSTSTDTQYF	TGTGCCAGCAGCCTATTGTCTACTAGCACAGATACGCAGTATTTT
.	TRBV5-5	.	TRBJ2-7	CASSFFGQGYNEQYF	TGTGCCAGCAGCTTCTTCGGGCAGGGGTATAACGAGCAGTACTTC
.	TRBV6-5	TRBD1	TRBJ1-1	CASSYIRDSNTEAFF	TGTGCCAGCAGTTACATACGGGACAGCAACACTGAAGCTTTCTTT
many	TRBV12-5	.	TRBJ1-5	CASAPWGVSHSGNQPQHF	TGTGCTAGTGCCCCCTGGGGGGTCTCGCACTCCGGGAATCAGCCCCAGCATTTT
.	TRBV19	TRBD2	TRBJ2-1	CASSASGGAVEQFF	TGTGCCAGTAGTGCTAGCGGGGGGGCGGTTGAGCAGTTCTTC
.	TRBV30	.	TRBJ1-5	CACRTEFNQPQHF	TGTGCCTGTCGGACAGAGTTCAATCAGCCCCAGCATTTT
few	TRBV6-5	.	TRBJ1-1	CATCLGTTMNTEAFF	TGTGCCACCTGCCTCGGGACAACGATGAACACTGAAGCTTTCTTT
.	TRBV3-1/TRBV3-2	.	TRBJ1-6	CASSQDDLYNSPLHF	TGTGCCAGCAGCCAAGATGATCTATATAATTCACCCCTCCACTTT
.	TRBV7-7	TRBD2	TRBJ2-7	CASSVGTSGSYEQYF	TGTGCCAGCAGCGTCGGGACTAGCGGCTCCTACGAGCAGTACTTC
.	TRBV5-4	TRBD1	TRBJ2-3	CASSSDRRTDTQYF	TGTGCCAGCAGCTCGGACAGGCGCACAGATACGCAGTATTTT
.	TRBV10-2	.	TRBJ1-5	CASRTRGFGQPQHF	TGCGCCAGCAGGACCAGGGGTTTTGGTCAGCCCCAGCATTTT